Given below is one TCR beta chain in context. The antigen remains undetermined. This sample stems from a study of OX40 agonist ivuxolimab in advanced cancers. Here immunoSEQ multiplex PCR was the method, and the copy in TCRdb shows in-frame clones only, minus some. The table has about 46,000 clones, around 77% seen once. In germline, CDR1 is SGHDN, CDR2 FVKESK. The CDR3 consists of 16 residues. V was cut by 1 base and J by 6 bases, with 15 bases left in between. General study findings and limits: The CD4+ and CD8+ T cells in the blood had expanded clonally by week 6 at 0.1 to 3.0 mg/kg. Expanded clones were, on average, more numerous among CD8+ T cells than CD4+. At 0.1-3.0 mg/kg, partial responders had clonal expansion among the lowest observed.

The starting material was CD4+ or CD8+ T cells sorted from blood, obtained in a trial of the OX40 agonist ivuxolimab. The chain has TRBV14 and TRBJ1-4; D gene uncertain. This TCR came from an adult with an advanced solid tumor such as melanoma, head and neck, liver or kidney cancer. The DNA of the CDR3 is TGTGCCAGCAGCCAAGGGTCTGGCATTCAGTATGAAAAACTGTTTTTT. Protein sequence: CASSQGSGIQYEKLFF.